Presented here are 4 T cell receptor beta chains from one specimen sequenced in a study of blood T cell repertoires in COVID-19. Here immunoSEQ multiplex PCR was the method, and the copy in TCRdb shows in-frame clones only, minus some. The table has about 140,000 clones, approximately 80% seen once; the top ten hold just over 6%. Sequencing was done on a sample of PBMCs or T cells enriched from blood (not recorded which). These receptors came from a woman in her forties or fifties who had recovered from COVID-19.

The V and J genes are TRBV19 and TRBJ2-3; D is uncertain. The CDR3 totals 14 residues. V was clipped by 5 bases and J by 0 bases, with 9 bases between them. CDR1 LNHDA and CDR2 SQIVND come from the germline V gene (reference sequence). CDR3 region: CASSPQASTDTQYF. Here the CDR3 DNA reads TGTGCCAGTAGTCCTCAGGCGAGCACAGATACGCAGTATTTT.

This clone was seen a few times. The genes are TRBV16 and TRBJ1-5, with 9 bases identical to TRBD1. Germline CDR1 KGHSY, CDR2 FQNENV. J gave up 0 bases and V 6 bases, and 12 bases lay outside the gene matches. The CDR3 totals 18 residues. The CDR3 spells CASSPARTGAYSNQPQHF. For the CDR3, the DNA is TGTGCCAGCAGTCCCGCACGGACAGGGGCTTATAGCAATCAGCCCCAGCATTTT.

The chain is built from TRBV7-2 and TRBJ2-6; 10 bases match TRBD1. Germline CDR1 is SGHTA and CDR2 is FQGNSA. Trimming took 6 bases from V and 1 from J; bases not matched to a gene: 6. The CDR3 covers 17 residues. The CDR3 bases are TGTGCCAGCAGGTGGACAGGGGGTGTTTCTGGGGCCAACGTCCTGACTTTC. Translating it yields CASRWTGGVSGANVLTF.

The table lists this clone with a few counts. This rearrangement joins TRBV28 to TRBJ2-7; perhaps TRBD2 as D (7 bases). CDR1 is MDHEN, CDR2 SYDVKM, per germline. CDR3 length equals 14 residues. V lost 5 bases to trimming and J lost 2 bases, with 13 bases between them. The DNA for the CDR3 is TGTGCCAGCAGTCCGGGCGGGGGCCCCTACGAGCAGTACTTC. Encoded protein: CASSPGGGPYEQYF.